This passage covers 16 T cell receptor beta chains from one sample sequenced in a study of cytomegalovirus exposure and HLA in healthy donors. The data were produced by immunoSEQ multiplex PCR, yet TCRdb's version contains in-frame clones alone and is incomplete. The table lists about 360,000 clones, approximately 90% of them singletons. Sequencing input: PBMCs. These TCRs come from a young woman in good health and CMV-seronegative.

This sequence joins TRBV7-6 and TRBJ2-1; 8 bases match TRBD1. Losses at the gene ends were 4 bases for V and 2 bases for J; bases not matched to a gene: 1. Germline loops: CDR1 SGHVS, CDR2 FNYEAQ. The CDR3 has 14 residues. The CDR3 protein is CASSSGGPYNEQFF. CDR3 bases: TGTGCCAGCAGCTCAGGGGGCCCCTACAATGAGCAGTTCTTC.

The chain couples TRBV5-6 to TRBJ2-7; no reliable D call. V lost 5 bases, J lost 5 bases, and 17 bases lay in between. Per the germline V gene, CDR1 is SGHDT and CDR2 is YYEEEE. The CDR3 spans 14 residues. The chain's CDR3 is CASRSRWVNDEQYF. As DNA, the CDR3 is TGTGCCAGCAGGTCCAGGTGGGTGAACGACGAGCAGTACTTC.

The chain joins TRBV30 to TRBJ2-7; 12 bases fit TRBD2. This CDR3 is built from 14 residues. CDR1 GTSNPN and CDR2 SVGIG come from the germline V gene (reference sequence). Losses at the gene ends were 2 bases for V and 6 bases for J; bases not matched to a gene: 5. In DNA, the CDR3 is TGTGCCTGGAGTCCTAGCGGGAGGGCCGCCGAGCAGTACTTC. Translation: CAWSPSGRAAEQYF.

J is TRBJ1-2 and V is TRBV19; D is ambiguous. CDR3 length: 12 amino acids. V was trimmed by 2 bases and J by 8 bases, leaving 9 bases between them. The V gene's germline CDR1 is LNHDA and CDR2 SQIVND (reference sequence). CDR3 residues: CASSILGRGYTF. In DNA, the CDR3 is TGTGCCAGTAGTATATTGGGGAGAGGCTACACCTTC.

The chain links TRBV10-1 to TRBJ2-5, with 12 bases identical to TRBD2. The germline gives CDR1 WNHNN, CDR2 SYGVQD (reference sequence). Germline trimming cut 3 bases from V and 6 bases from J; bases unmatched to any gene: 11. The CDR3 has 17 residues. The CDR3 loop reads CASSEWLAGGPRKTQYF. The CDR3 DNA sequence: TGCGCCAGCAGTGAATGGCTAGCGGGGGGGCCAAGGAAGACCCAGTACTTC.

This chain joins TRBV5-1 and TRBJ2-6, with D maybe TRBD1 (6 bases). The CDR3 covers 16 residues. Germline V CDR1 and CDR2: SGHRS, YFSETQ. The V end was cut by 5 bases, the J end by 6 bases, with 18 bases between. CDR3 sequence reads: CASSRAGALEANVLTF. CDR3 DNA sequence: TGCGCCAGCAGTCGAGCAGGGGCTCTGGAGGCCAACGTCCTGACTTTC. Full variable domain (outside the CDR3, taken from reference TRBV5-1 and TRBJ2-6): KAGVTQTPRYLIKTRGQQVTLSCSPISGHRSVSWYQQTPGQGLQFLFEYFSETQRNKGNFPGRFSGRQFSNSRSEMNVSTLELGDSALYLCASSRAGALEANVLTFGAGSRLTVL.

The CDR3 here is CASSQATGAGREQYF. DNA for the CDR3: TGCGCCAGCAGCCAAGCGACCGGAGCCGGTCGAGAGCAGTACTTC. The V gene is TRBV4-1, the J gene TRBJ2-7; the D is unclear. V lost 1 base, J lost 7 bases, and 17 bases lay in between. Germline CDR1 and CDR2: MGHRA and YSYEKL. The CDR3 consists of 15 residues.

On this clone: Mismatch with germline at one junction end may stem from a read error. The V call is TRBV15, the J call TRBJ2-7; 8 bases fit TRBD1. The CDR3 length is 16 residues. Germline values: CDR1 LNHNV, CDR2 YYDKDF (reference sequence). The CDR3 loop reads CATSSDRGFGSFEQYF. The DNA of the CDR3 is TGTGCCACCAGCAGCGACAGGGGCTTCGGATCCTTCGAGCAGTACTTC.

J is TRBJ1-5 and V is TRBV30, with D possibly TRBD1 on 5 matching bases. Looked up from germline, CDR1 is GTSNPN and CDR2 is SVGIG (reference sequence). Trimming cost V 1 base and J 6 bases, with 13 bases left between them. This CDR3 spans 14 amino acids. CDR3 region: CAWSAYGGGQPQHF. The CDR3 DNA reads TGTGCCTGGAGTGCTTACGGGGGAGGTCAGCCCCAGCATTTT. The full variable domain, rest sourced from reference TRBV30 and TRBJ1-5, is SQTIHQWPATLVQPVGSPLSLECTVEGTSNPNLYWYRQAAGRGLQLLFYSVGIGQISSEVPQNLSASRPQDRQFILSSKKLLLSDSGFYLCAWSAYGGGQPQHFGDGTRLSIL.

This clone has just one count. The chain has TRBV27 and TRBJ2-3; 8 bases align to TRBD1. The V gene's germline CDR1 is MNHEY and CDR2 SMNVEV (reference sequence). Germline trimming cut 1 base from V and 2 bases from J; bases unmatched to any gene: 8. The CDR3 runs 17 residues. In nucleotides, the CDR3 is TGTGCCAGCAGTTTATTCGGACAGGGATCTCCCACAGATACGCAGTATTTT. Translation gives CASSLFGQGSPTDTQYF.

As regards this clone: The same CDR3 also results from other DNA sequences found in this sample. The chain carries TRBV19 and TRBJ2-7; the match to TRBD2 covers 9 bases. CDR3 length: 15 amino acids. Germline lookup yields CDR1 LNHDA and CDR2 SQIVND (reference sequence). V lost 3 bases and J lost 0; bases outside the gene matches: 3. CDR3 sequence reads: CASSIGAGGSYEQYF. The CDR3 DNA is TGTGCCAGTAGTATTGGAGCGGGAGGCTCCTACGAGCAGTACTTC.

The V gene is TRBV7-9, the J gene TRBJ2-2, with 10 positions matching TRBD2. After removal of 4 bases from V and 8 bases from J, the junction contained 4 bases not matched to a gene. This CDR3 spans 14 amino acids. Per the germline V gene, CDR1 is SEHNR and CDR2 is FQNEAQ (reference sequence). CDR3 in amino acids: CASSSLAGIGELFF. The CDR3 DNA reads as TGTGCCAGCAGCTCACTAGCGGGGATAGGGGAGCTGTTTTTT. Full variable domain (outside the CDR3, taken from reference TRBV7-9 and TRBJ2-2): DTGVSQNPRHKITKRGQNVTFRCDPISEHNRLYWYRQTLGQGPEFLTYFQNEAQLEKSRLLSDRFSAERPKGSFSTLEIQRTEQGDSAMYLCASSSLAGIGELFFGEGSRLTVL.

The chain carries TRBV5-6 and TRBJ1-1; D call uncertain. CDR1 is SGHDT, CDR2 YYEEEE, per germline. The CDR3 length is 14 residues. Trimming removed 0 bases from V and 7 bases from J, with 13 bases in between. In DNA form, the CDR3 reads TGTGCCAGCAGCTTGGCGGGGTTCGAGGGTGAAGCTTTCTTT. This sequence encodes CASSLAGFEGEAFF.

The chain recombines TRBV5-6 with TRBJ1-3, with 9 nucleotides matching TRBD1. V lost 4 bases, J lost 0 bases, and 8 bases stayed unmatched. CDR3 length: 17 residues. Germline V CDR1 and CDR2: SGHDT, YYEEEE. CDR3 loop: CASSIATGGNSGNTIYF. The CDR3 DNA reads TGTGCCAGCAGCATAGCGACAGGGGGTAACTCTGGAAACACCATATATTTT. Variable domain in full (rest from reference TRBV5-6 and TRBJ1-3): DAGVTQSPTHLIKTRGQQVTLRCSPKSGHDTVSWYQQALGQGPQFIFQYYEEEERQRGNFPDRFSGHQFPNYSSELNVNALLLGDSALYLCASSIATGGNSGNTIYFGEGSWLTVV.

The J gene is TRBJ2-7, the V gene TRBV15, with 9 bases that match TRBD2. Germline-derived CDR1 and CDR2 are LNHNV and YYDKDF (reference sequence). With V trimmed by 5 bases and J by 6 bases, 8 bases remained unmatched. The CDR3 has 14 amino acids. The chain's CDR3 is CATSGIAGAGEQYF. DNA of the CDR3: TGTGCCACCAGCGGAATAGCGGGAGCCGGCGAGCAGTACTTC.

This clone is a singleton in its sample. CDR3 bases: TGTGCCTGGTCCGAAGGACAGGGAAAACAGCCCCAGCATTTT. This codes for CAWSEGQGKQPQHF. The rearrangement joins TRBV30 to TRBJ1-5; 8 positions match TRBD1. Looked up from germline, CDR1 is GTSNPN and CDR2 is SVGIG (reference sequence). V lost 5 bases, J lost 7 bases, and 10 bases stayed unmatched. CDR3 size: 14 residues.